This T cell receptor beta chain was identified in a study of a mutant IDH1 vaccine in newly diagnosed glioma. As for the study in general: Treated patients, averaging about 40 years, were roughly 60% male and roughly 38% female. The therapy given earlier, which was standard therapy, consisted of radiotherapy, temozolomide, or both, and most of the patients received both.

Indicated time point: baseline, week 1 (first vaccination visit). As to treatment: pre-vaccination baseline after standard-of-care therapy. Per the germline V gene, CDR1 is SGHRS and CDR2 is YFSETQ. The CDR3 is 17 amino acids. V lost 1 base, J lost 1 base, and 17 bases lay in between. Assay: immunoSEQ multiplex PCR; the TCRdb copy retains only in-frame clones and omits some. The sample comprises 70,000 to 95,000 clones, around 79% of which are singletons, and around 5.2% rests with the top ten. The source of this sequence is a middle-aged man with glioma. Some clones in this sample may be carry-over from other donors' samples. The V gene is TRBV5-1, the J gene TRBJ2-5; D may correspond to TRBD1 or TRBD2 (6 bases each). The sample was PBMCs, taken from a glioma patient treated with radiotherapy, temozolomide or both. CDR3 in DNA: TGCGCCAGCAGCTTGCGAGTGGGGGGCTCTGGCCAAGAGACCCAGTACTTC. Its translation is CASSLRVGGSGQETQYF.